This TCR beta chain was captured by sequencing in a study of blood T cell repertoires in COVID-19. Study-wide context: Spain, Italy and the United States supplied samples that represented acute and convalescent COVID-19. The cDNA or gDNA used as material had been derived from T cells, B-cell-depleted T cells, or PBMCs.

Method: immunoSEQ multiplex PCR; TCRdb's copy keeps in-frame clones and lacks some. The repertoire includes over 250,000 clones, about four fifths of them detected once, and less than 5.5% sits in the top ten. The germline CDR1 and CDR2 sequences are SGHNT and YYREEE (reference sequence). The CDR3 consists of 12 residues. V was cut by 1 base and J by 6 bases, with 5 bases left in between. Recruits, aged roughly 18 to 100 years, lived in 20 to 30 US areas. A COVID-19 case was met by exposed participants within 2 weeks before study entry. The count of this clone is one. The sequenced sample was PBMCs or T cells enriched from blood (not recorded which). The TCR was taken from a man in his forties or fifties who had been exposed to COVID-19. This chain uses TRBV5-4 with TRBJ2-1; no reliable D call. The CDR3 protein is CASSLRSNEQFF. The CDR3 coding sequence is TGTGCCAGCAGCTTGCGGAGCAATGAGCAGTTCTTC.